These T cell receptor beta chains were read from a single sample in a study of blood T cell repertoires in COVID-19. Some clones are missing from TCRdb's copy, which holds only in-frame ones; the method was immunoSEQ multiplex PCR. The table has more than 55,000 clones, roughly 80% seen once. The sequenced material came from peripheral blood. The receptors were sampled from an elderly woman with acute or convalescent COVID-19. Both conserved end residues are part of each CDR3. Each record gives: clone size, CDR3 length, D gene, V gene, J gene, CDR3 protein, CDR3 DNA. The D gene is left open where the match is weak. Expanded clones are given a class, and other clones once, few, many or no size at all.

-	18	TRBD1	TRBV5-1	TRBJ2-3	CASSWGQGGGFTGDTQYF	TGCGCCAGCAGCTGGGGACAGGGGGGCGGATTCACGGGAGATACGCAGTATTTT
-	14	TRBD1	TRBV7-8	TRBJ1-1	CASSFRTGNTEAFF	TGTGCCAGCAGCTTTCGGACAGGGAACACTGAAGCTTTCTTT
-	18	-	TRBV9	TRBJ2-7	CASSVDPGIWMSTYEQYF	TGTGCCAGCAGCGTAGATCCGGGAATCTGGATGTCTACCTACGAGCAGTACTTC
-	14	-	TRBV6-5	TRBJ1-2	CASSYSSKNYGYTF	TGTGCCAGCAGTTACTCGAGCAAGAACTATGGCTACACCTTC
-	12	-	TRBV14	TRBJ1-6	CASSVTNSPLHF	TGTGCCAGCAGCGTCACAAATTCACCCCTCCACTTT
-	15	TRBD1	TRBV7-9	TRBJ1-2	CASSSTGGKGYGYTF	TGTGCCAGCAGCTCGACAGGGGGGAAGGGCTATGGCTACACCTTC
-	15	-	TRBV10-3	TRBJ1-1	CAISERQDTNTEAFF	TGTGCCATCAGTGAACGACAGGATACGAACACTGAAGCTTTCTTT
-	16	TRBD2	TRBV3-1/TRBV3-2	TRBJ2-3	CASSPGTSGGRGTQYF	TGTGCCAGCAGCCCTGGGACTAGCGGGGGGCGGGGTACGCAGTATTTT
once	14	TRBD2	TRBV27	TRBJ2-7	CASSLLSSGGEQYF	TGTGCCAGCAGTTTACTGTCTAGCGGGGGCGAGCAGTACTTC
-	15	-	TRBV2	TRBJ1-4	CASRKQAATNEKLFF	TGTGCCAGCAGAAAACAGGCTGCAACTAATGAAAAACTGTTTTTT
-	16	-	TRBV19	TRBJ1-3	CASSPRGVRSGNTIYF	TGTGCCAGTAGTCCCAGGGGCGTTCGCTCTGGAAACACCATATATTTT
-	13	-	TRBV2	TRBJ2-7	CASSGVGFYEQYF	TGTGCCAGTTCCGGAGTTGGCTTCTACGAGCAGTACTTC
-	15	TRBD1	TRBV5-1	TRBJ2-3	CASSSPRQGSDTQYF	TGCGCCAGCAGCTCACCCCGACAGGGGTCAGATACGCAGTATTTT
-	13	TRBD1	TRBV12-3/TRBV12-4	TRBJ1-2	CASSLQGAGGYTF	TGTGCCAGCAGCCTACAGGGGGCCGGTGGCTACACCTTC
-	15	TRBD1	TRBV7-8	TRBJ2-1	CASSLGRTGMDEQFF	TGTGCCAGCAGCTTAGGCCGGACAGGAATGGATGAGCAGTTCTTC
-	18	-	TRBV19	TRBJ2-6	CASSIAGILVSGANVLTF	TGTGCCAGTAGTATCGCCGGGATCCTCGTCTCTGGGGCCAACGTCCTGACTTTC
-	22	-	TRBV21-1	TRBJ1-3	CASSKPPRRPPDQDRGGNTIYF	TGTGCCAGCAGCAAACCCCCTAGGAGGCCGCCGGACCAAGACCGGGGGGGAAACACCATATATTTT
-	18	TRBD1	TRBV18	TRBJ1-2	CASSPPGRQGRSNYGYTF	TGTGCCAGCTCACCACCGGGGAGACAGGGCCGTTCTAACTATGGCTACACCTTC
-	15	TRBD2	TRBV11-3	TRBJ2-2	CASSGPSGAVGELFF	TGTGCCAGCAGCGGCCCTAGCGGGGCGGTCGGGGAGCTGTTTTTT
-	14	-	TRBV5-1	TRBJ2-6	CASSLSGGANVLTF	TGCGCCAGCAGCTTGTCAGGGGGGGCCAACGTCCTGACTTTC
-	16	TRBD1	TRBV3-1/TRBV3-2	TRBJ2-7	CASSQEDRGGTYEQYF	TGTGCCAGCAGCCAGGAGGACAGGGGGGGGACCTACGAGCAGTACTTC